The 9 T cell receptor beta chains below all came from one sample that was sequenced in a study of blood T cell repertoires in COVID-19. Assay: immunoSEQ multiplex PCR; the TCRdb copy retains only in-frame clones and omits some. This sample has 150,000 or so clones; 70% to 85% occur once, and the top ten carry approximately 22%. The sequenced sample consisted of peripheral blood. The source is a woman aged 80 or older with acute or convalescent COVID-19.

The chain links TRBV9 to TRBJ1-6; weak D call: TRBD1 (5 bases). Germline lookup yields CDR1 SGDLS and CDR2 YYNGEE. The length of the CDR3 is 14 residues. V lost 0 bases, J lost 8 bases, and 9 bases lay in between. The CDR3: CASSVEGLDSPLHF. The CDR3 bases are TGTGCCAGCAGCGTAGAGGGGTTGGATTCACCCCTCCACTTT. Based on the CDR3 plus reference TRBV9 and TRBJ1-6, the full variable domain is DSGVTQTPKHLITATGQRVTLRCSPRSGDLSVYWYQQSLDQGLQFLIQYYNGEERAKGNILERFSAQQFPDLHSELNLSSLELGDSALYFCASSVEGLDSPLHFGNGTRLTVT.

This rearrangement joins TRBV4-2 to TRBJ2-6; 11 positions agree with TRBD2. V gave up 4 bases and J gave up 2 bases; unmatched junction bases: 4. CDR1 and CDR2 from the germline V gene are LGHNA and YNFKEQ. This CDR3 is 17 amino acids long. CDR3 sequence: CASSRSGRAPGANVLTF. Written as DNA, the CDR3 is TGTGCCAGCAGCCGTAGCGGGAGGGCGCCTGGGGCCAACGTCCTGACTTTC.

This clone was counted a few times. The gene calls are TRBV5-5 and TRBJ2-2; weak D call: TRBD2 (7 bases). Germline CDR1 and CDR2: SGHKS and YYEKEE (reference sequence). The CDR3 extends over 15 amino acids. The ends were cut back, 0 bases at V and 3 bases at J, with 9 bases in the middle. CDR3: CASSLAGGHTGELFF. The CDR3 DNA is TGTGCCAGCAGCTTGGCCGGGGGGCACACCGGGGAGCTGTTTTTT.

The CDR3: CASSLQGYYGYTF. The CDR3 coding sequence is TGTGCCAGCAGTCTACAGGGATACTATGGCTACACCTTC. The chain joins TRBV28 to TRBJ1-2, with D possibly TRBD1 on 6 matching bases. This CDR3 comprises 13 residues. Germline CDR1 is MDHEN and CDR2 is SYDVKM. The V end was cut by 5 bases, the J end by 3 bases, with 10 bases between.

CDR3 sequence reads: CASSLIGGSGSDEQFF. The CDR3, as DNA: TGTGCCAGCAGCTTAATAGGGGGTAGCGGGAGCGACGAGCAGTTCTTC. This chain joins TRBV7-2 and TRBJ2-1, with 9 bases matching TRBD2. The CDR3 is 16 amino acids. The ends lost 2 bases at V and 10 bases at J; junction bases unmatched: 12. The germline CDR1 and CDR2 sequences are SGHTA and FQGNSA.

A word on this clone: Other DNA variants within this sample encode the same CDR3. This chain joins TRBV2 and TRBJ2-1, with D unresolved. The CDR3 loop spans 11 amino acids. Trimming stripped 6 bases from V and 4 bases from J, with 4 bases between. In germline, CDR1 is SNHLY, CDR2 FYNNEI. CDR3 protein: CASSPYNEQFF. CDR3 coding DNA: TGTGCCAGCAGCCCATACAATGAGCAGTTCTTC.

The genes are TRBV6-6 and TRBJ2-3, with 7 bases matching TRBD1. Losses at the gene ends were 6 bases for V and 0 bases for J; bases not matched to a gene: 6. The germline CDR1 and CDR2 sequences are MNHNY and SVGAGI (reference sequence). The CDR3 has 15 amino acids. CDR3: CASSPGQTSTDTQYF. The CDR3 DNA follows: TGTGCCAGCAGCCCGGGACAGACTAGCACAGATACGCAGTATTTT.

This clone was found a few times. This chain links TRBV5-1 with TRBJ2-6; weak D call: TRBD2 (5 bases). Trimming removed 1 base at V and 0 bases at J, with 17 bases between. Germline V gene lookup returns CDR1 SGHRS and CDR2 YFSETQ. The CDR3 runs to 19 residues. CDR3 protein: CASSLPDSRTLSGANVLTF. The CDR3 nucleotides read TGCGCCAGCAGCTTGCCTGATTCTAGGACTCTCTCTGGGGCCAACGTCCTGACTTTC.

The chain is built from TRBV7-9 and TRBJ1-1; D is ambiguous. Germline CDR1 is SEHNR and CDR2 is FQNEAQ (reference sequence). The CDR3 totals 14 residues. Deletions cut 1 base from V and 0 bases from J, with 6 bases between. The CDR3 is CASSLENMNTEAFF. The DNA of the CDR3 is TGTGCCAGCAGCTTAGAAAACATGAACACTGAAGCTTTCTTT. The entire variable domain, with the rest obtained from reference TRBV7-9 and TRBJ1-1, is as follows: DTGVSQNPRHKITKRGQNVTFRCDPISEHNRLYWYRQTLGQGPEFLTYFQNEAQLEKSRLLSDRFSAERPKGSFSTLEIQRTEQGDSAMYLCASSLENMNTEAFFGQGTRLTVV.